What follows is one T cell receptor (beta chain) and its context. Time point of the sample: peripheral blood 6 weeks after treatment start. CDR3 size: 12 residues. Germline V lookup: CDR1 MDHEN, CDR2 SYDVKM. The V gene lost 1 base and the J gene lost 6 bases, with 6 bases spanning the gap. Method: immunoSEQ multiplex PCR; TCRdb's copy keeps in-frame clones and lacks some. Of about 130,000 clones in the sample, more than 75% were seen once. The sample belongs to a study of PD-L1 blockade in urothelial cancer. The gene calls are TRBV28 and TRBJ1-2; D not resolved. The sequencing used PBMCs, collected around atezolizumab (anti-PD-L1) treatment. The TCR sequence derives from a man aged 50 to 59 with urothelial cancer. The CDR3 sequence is CASSLYPDGYTF. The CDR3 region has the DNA TGTGCCAGCAGTTTATACCCGGATGGCTACACCTTC.